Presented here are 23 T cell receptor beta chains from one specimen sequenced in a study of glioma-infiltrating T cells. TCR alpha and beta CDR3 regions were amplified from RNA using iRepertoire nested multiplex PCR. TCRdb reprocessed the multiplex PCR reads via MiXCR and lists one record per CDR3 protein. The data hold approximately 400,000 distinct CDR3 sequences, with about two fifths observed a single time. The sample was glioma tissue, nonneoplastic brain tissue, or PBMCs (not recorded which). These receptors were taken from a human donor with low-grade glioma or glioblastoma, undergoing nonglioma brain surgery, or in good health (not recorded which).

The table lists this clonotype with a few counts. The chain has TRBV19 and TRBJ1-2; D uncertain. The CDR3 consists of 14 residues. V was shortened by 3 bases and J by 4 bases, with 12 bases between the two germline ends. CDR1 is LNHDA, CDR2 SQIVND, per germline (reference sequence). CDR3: CASSIVRGSYGYTF. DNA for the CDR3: TGTGCCAGTAGTATCGTCCGAGGATCCTATGGCTACACCTTC.

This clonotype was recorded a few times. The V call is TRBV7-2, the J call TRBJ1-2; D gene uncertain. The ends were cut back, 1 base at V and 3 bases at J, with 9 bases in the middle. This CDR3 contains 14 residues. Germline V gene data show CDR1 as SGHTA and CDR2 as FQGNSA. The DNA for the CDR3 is TGTGCCAGCAGCTTAGAGGCCGGGTACTATGGCTACACCTTC. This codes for CASSLEAGYYGYTF.

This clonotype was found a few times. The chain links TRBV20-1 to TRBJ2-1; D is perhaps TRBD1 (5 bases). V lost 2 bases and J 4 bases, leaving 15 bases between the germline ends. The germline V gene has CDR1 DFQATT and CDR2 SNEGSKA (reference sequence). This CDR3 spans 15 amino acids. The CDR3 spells CSARTHQGSYNEQFF. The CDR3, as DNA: TGCAGTGCTAGAACCCACCAGGGTTCTTACAATGAGCAGTTCTTC.

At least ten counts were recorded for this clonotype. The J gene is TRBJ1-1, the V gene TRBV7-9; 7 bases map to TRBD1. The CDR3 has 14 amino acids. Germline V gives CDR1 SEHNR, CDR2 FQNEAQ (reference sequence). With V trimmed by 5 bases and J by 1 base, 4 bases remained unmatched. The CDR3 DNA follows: TGTGCCAGCAGCCCGGGACAGTCGAACACTGAAGCTTTCTTT. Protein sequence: CASSPGQSNTEAFF.

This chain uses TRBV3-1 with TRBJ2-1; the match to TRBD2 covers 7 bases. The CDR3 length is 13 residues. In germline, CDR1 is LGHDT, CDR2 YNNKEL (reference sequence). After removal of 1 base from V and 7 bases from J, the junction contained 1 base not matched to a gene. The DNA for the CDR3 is TGTGCCAGCAGCCAAGGGCGGGGGAATGAGCAGTTCTTC. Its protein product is CASSQGRGNEQFF.

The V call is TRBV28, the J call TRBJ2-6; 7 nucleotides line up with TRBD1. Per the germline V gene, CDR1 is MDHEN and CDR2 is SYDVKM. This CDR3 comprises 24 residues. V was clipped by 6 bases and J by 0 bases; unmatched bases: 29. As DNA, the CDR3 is TGTGCCAGCAGCTTCATTTTCAAACAGGGGCCGTCAACGGGCACCAGCTCTGGGGCCAACGTCCTGACTTTC. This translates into CASSFIFKQGPSTGTSSGANVLTF.

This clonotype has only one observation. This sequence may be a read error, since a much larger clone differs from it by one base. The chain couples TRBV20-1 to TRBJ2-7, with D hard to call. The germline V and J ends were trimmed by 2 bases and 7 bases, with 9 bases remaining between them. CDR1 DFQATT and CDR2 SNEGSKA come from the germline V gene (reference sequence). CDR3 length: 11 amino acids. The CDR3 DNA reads TGCAGTGCTAGATCAGCTTGTGAGCAGTACTTC. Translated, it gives CSARSACEQYF.

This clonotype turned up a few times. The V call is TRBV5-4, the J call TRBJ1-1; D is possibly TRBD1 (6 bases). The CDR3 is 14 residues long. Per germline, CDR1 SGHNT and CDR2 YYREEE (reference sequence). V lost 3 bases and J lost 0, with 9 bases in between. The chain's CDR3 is CASSWGQLNTEAFF. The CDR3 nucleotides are TGTGCCAGCAGCTGGGGGCAGTTGAACACTGAAGCTTTCTTT.

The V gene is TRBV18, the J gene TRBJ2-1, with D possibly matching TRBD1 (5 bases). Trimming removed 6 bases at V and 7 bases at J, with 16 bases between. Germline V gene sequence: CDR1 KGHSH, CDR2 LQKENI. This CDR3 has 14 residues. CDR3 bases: TGTGCCAGCTCCCCTCAAACCCAGGGAAATGAGCAGTTCTTC. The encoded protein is CASSPQTQGNEQFF.

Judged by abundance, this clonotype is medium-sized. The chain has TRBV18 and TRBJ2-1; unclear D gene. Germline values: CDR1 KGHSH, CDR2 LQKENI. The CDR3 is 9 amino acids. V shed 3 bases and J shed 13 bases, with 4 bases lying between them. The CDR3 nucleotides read TGTGCCAGCTCACCCCGCCAGTTCTTC. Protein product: CASSPRQFF.

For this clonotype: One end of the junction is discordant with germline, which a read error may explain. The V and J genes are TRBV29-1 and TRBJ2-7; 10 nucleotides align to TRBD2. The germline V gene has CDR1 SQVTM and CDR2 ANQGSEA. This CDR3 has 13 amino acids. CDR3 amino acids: CSVGGLAVNEQYF. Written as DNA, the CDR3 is TGCAGCGTTGGAGGACTAGCGGTTAACGAGCAGTATTTC.

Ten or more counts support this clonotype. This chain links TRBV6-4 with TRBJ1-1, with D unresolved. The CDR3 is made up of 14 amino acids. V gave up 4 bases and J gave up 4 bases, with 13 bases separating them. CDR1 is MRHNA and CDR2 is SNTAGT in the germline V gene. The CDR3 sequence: CASSATLGSTEAFF. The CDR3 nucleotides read TGTGCCAGCAGTGCCACCCTGGGGAGCACTGAAGCTTTCTTT.

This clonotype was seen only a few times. The CDR3 DNA reads TGTGCCAGCAGTCGAGAAATCACTGAAGCTTTCTTT. Translation: CASSREITEAFF. The V gene is TRBV12-3 or TRBV12-4, the J gene TRBJ1-1; D gene unclear. The CDR3 has 12 residues. V dropped 5 bases and J dropped 4 bases, with 8 bases sitting between them.

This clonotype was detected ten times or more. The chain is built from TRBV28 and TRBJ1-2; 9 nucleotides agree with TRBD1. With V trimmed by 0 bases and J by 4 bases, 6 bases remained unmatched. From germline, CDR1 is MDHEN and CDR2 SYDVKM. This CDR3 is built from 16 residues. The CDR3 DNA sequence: TGTGCCAGCAGTTTATGGGGACAGGGCCTGTCCTATGGCTACACCTTC. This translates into CASSLWGQGLSYGYTF.

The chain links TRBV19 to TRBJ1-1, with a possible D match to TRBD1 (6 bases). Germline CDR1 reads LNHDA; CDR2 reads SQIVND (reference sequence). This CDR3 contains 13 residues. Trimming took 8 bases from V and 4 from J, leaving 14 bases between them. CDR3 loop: CASEDSLSTEAFF. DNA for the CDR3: TGTGCCAGTGAGGACAGTTTGAGCACTGAAGCTTTCTTT. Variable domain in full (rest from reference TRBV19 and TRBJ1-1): DGGITQSPKYLFRKEGQNVTLSCEQNLNHDAMYWYRQDPGQGLRLIYYSQIVNDFQKGDIAEGYSVSREKKESFPLTVTSAQKNPTAFYLCASEDSLSTEAFFGQGTRLTVV.

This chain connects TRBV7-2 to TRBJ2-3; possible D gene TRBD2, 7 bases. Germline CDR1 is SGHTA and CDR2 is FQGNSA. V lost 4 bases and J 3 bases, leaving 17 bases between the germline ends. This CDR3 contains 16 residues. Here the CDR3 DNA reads TGTGCCAGCAGCTCCTGGCGGGGAGGGGGGACAGATACGCAGTATTTT. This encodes CASSSWRGGGTDTQYF.

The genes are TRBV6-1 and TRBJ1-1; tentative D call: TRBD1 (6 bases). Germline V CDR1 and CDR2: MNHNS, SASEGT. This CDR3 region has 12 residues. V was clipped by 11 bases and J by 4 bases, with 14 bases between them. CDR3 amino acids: CAGWGAGTEAFF. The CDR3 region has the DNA TGTGCCGGATGGGGGGCGGGCACTGAAGCTTTCTTT.

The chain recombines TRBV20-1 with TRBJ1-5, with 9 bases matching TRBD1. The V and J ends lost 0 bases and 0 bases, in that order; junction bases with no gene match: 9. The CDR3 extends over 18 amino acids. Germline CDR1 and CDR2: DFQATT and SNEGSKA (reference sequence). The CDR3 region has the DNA TGCAGTGCTAGAGAACCGGGACAGGGTTATTATAGCAATCAGCCCCAGCATTTT. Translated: CSAREPGQGYYSNQPQHF.

CDR3 DNA: TGTGCCAGCAGCGACAGTTACCCGACCTACGAGCAGTACTTC. Translation: CASSDSYPTYEQYF. The chain carries TRBV6-1 and TRBJ2-7, with a possible D match to TRBD1 (5 bases). Deletions cut 6 bases from V and 2 bases from J, with 14 bases between. Germline loops: CDR1 MNHNS, CDR2 SASEGT. This CDR3 is 14 amino acids long.

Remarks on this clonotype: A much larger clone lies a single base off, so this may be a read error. The CDR3 sequence: CGIGVDLDQPQHF. CDR3 bases: TGCGGGATAGGGGTGGATTTGGATCAGCCCCAGCATTTT. V and J are TRBV20-1 and TRBJ1-5; the D gene is possibly TRBD1 (5 bases). Germline V CDR1 and CDR2: DFQATT, SNEGSKA (reference sequence). CDR3 length: 13 residues.

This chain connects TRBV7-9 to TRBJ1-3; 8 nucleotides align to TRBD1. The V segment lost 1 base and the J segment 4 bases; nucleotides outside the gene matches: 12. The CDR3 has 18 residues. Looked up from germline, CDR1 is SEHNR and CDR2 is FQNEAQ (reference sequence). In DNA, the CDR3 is TGTGCCAGCAGCTTAGAACAATGGGACAGGCCCGAAGGAAACACCATATATTTT. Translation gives CASSLEQWDRPEGNTIYF.

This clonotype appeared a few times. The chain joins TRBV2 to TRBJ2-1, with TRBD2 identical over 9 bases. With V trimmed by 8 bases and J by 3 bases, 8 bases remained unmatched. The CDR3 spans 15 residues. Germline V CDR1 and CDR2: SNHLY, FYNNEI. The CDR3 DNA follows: TGTGCCAGCCCGCTTAGCGGGAGTTTCTACAATGAGCAGTTCTTC. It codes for CASPLSGSFYNEQFF.

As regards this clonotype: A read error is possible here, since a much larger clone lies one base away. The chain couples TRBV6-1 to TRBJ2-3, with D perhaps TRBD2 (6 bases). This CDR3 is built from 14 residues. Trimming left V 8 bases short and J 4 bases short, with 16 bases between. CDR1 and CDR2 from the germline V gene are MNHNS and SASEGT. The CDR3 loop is CASGHRREADTQYF. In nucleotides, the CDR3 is TGTGCCAGCGGCCATCGGAGGGAGGCAGATACGCAGTATTTT.